These 13 T cell receptor beta chains came from one sample sequenced in a study of cytomegalovirus exposure and HLA in healthy donors. The PCR made use of 60 Vbeta and 13 Jbeta primers. The repertoire was sequenced with immunoSEQ multiplex PCR; TCRdb's copy has only in-frame clones and lacks some. The sample lists 150,000 to 200,000 clones, around 77% occurring once. Sequencing input: PBMCs. The receptors were gathered from a man aged 60 to 69 in good health and CMV-seronegative.

CDR3 in amino acids: CASSLPAGGVGAFF. The CDR3 DNA reads TGTGCCAGCAGCTTACCTGCGGGGGGCGTAGGAGCTTTCTTT. The V and J genes are TRBV7-8 and TRBJ1-1, with D possibly matching TRBD1 (6 bases). The CDR3 is 14 amino acids. Germline V gives CDR1 SGHVS, CDR2 FQNEAQ. V was clipped by 2 bases and J by 10 bases, with 17 bases between them.

The chain employs TRBV27 and TRBJ1-1; TRBD1 aligns across 9 bases. Germline loops: CDR1 MNHEY, CDR2 SMNVEV (reference sequence). The CDR3 extends over 15 amino acids. The V gene end was trimmed by 2 bases and the J gene end by 5 bases; junction bases not matched to a gene: 6. The CDR3 DNA reads TGTGCCAGCAGTTTAAGGGGACAGGGAGGAACTGAAGCTTTCTTT. Amino acids: CASSLRGQGGTEAFF.

This clone has a handful of counts. CDR3 nucleotides: TGTGCCAGCAGCCAGACAGGGGCGGATACGCAGTATTTT. It codes for CASSQTGADTQYF. The chain recombines TRBV7-3 with TRBJ2-3; 8 bases fit TRBD1. V lost 5 bases, J lost 6 bases, and 4 bases stayed unmatched. CDR3 size: 13 residues. CDR1 and CDR2 from the germline V gene are SGHTA and FQGTGA.

The rearrangement links TRBV27 to TRBJ2-2; 7 nucleotides agree with TRBD1. Losses at the gene ends were 6 bases for V and 0 bases for J; bases not matched to a gene: 4. Germline CDR1 MNHEY, CDR2 SMNVEV (reference sequence). The CDR3 is made up of 15 amino acids. The CDR3 sequence is CASRWTGTNTGELFF. The CDR3 nucleotides are TGTGCCAGCAGATGGACAGGAACGAACACCGGGGAGCTGTTTTTT.

This clone is a singleton in its sample. The V call is TRBV7-3, the J call TRBJ2-3; D call uncertain. The CDR3 spans 12 residues. Germline-derived CDR1 and CDR2 are SGHTA and FQGTGA. Trimming left V 2 bases short and J 4 bases short, with 4 bases between. CDR3 coding DNA: TGTGCCAGCAGCTTATCTCCAGATACGCAGTATTTT. Protein: CASSLSPDTQYF.

The gene calls are TRBV28 and TRBJ1-1, with D possibly matching TRBD1 (6 bases). Germline values: CDR1 MDHEN, CDR2 SYDVKM. The CDR3 loop spans 14 amino acids. Trimming stripped 7 bases from V and 1 base from J, with 13 bases between. CDR3 coding DNA: TGTGCCAGCATTCCGGGACATACGAACACTGAAGCTTTCTTT. Its translation: CASIPGHTNTEAFF.

This clone was seen more than once but under ten times. The genes are TRBV28 and TRBJ1-2; maybe TRBD1 (5 bases). Germline-derived CDR1 and CDR2 are MDHEN and SYDVKM. CDR3 length: 13 amino acids. V lost 5 bases and J lost 6, with 13 bases in between. The CDR3 coding sequence is TGTGCCAGCAGTGTTGACAGAGGTAATGGCTACACCTTC. The encoded protein is CASSVDRGNGYTF.

The chain recombines TRBV9 with TRBJ1-1; D not certain. CDR3 length: 13 amino acids. Per germline, CDR1 SGDLS and CDR2 YYNGEE. With 3 bases removed from V and 1 base from J, the gap between germline ends came to 7 bases. The CDR3 DNA follows: TGTGCCAGCAGCGCATCAGGGAACACTGAAGCTTTCTTT. It codes for CASSASGNTEAFF.

The rearrangement joins TRBV2 to TRBJ2-1; D gene unclear. Trimming took 3 bases from V and 0 from J, leaving 9 bases between them. The CDR3 has 15 amino acids. CDR1 SNHLY and CDR2 FYNNEI come from the germline V gene. Here the CDR3 DNA reads TGTGCCAGCAGTGATGGCGGAAGCTCCTACAATGAGCAGTTCTTC. Translated, it gives CASSDGGSSYNEQFF.

This clone was seen only a few times. The V and J genes are TRBV29-1 and TRBJ2-6; 10 positions match TRBD1. V dropped 6 bases and J dropped 2; count of bases not matched to a gene: 1. Germline V gene lookup returns CDR1 SQVTM and CDR2 ANQGSEA. The CDR3 has 14 residues. CDR3 nucleotides: TGCAGCGTCGGGACAGGGGCTGGGGCCAACGTCCTGACTTTC. It codes for CSVGTGAGANVLTF. The complete variable domain, with remaining parts taken from reference TRBV29-1 and TRBJ2-6, reads SAVISQKPSRDICQRGTSLTIQCQVDSQVTMMFWYRQQPGQSLTLIATANQGSEATYESGFVIDKFPISRPNLTFSTLTVSNMSPEDSSIYLCSVGTGAGANVLTFGAGSRLTVL.

This clone was seen more than once but under ten times. The rearrangement uses TRBV5-4 and TRBJ2-7, with D possibly matching TRBD2 (5 bases). CDR1 is SGHNT, CDR2 YYREEE, per germline (reference sequence). There are 15 residues in the CDR3. V was cut by 1 base and J by 1 base, with 12 bases left in between. The CDR3 DNA reads TGTGCCAGCAGCTTGAGCGCTAGCCGTTCCTACGAGCAGTACTTC. This codes for CASSLSASRSYEQYF.

This clone is a singleton in its sample. The rearrangement uses TRBV9 and TRBJ1-3; D is undetermined. CDR3 length: 13 residues. V dropped 1 base and J dropped 2 bases, with 4 bases sitting between them. CDR1 and CDR2 from the germline V gene are SGDLS and YYNGEE. CDR3 bases: TGTGCCAGCAGCGTACTACCTGGAAACACCATATATTTT. It yields the protein CASSVLPGNTIYF.

The count of this clone is one. J is TRBJ2-2 and V is TRBV19; D is unclear. From germline, CDR1 is LNHDA and CDR2 SQIVND (reference sequence). The CDR3 covers 14 residues. V was trimmed by 6 bases and J by 0 bases, leaving 8 bases between them. CDR3 residues: CASSENPNTGELFF. The CDR3 nucleotides are TGTGCCAGTAGCGAGAATCCGAACACCGGGGAGCTGTTTTTT.